Presented here are 6 T cell receptor beta chains from one specimen sequenced in a study of control samples from healthy donors and cancer patients. Clones were sequenced by immunoSEQ multiplex PCR, and TCRdb holds only the in-frame ones, with some missing. The table has roughly 86,000 clones, roughly 93% seen once; the top ten hold about 1.5%. The specimen sequenced was blood. The receptors were sampled from a woman in her thirties in good health.

This chain uses TRBV5-1 with TRBJ1-6; a possible D gene is TRBD1 (5 bases). Trimming left V 4 bases short and J 5 bases short, with 10 bases between. Germline CDR1 SGHRS, CDR2 YFSETQ. The CDR3 runs 14 residues. CDR3 loop: CASSNGGNNSPLHF. In DNA form, the CDR3 reads TGCGCCAGCAGCAACGGGGGTAATAATTCACCCCTCCACTTT.

The chain carries TRBV5-6 and TRBJ1-1; 7 bases line up with TRBD1. Germline V gene lookup returns CDR1 SGHDT and CDR2 YYEEEE. The CDR3 is 12 residues long. V trimming: 3 bases; J trimming: 6 bases; junction bases outside the gene matches: 2. CDR3: CASSWGQSEAFF. CDR3 sequence (DNA): TGTGCCAGCAGCTGGGGACAGTCTGAAGCTTTCTTT.

The J gene is TRBJ2-7, the V gene TRBV4-2; a possible D gene is TRBD1 (5 bases). V was trimmed by 6 bases and J by 2 bases, leaving 11 bases between them. The CDR3 consists of 13 residues. Germline assignment: CDR1 LGHNA and CDR2 YNFKEQ. The CDR3 region is CASSPDRAYEQYF. Written as DNA, the CDR3 is TGTGCCAGCAGTCCAGACAGAGCCTACGAGCAGTACTTC.

V is TRBV9 and J is TRBJ1-6, with 7 nucleotides matching TRBD1. With V trimmed by 3 bases and J by 2 bases, 8 bases remained unmatched. The length of the CDR3 is 17 residues. Germline V gives CDR1 SGDLS, CDR2 YYNGEE. DNA for the CDR3: TGTGCCAGCAGCGCGAACAGGGGTAACCCCTATAATTCACCCCTCCACTTT. Its translation is CASSANRGNPYNSPLHF.

This chain connects TRBV2 to TRBJ2-3, with a possible D match to TRBD1 (5 bases). The CDR3 contains 15 residues. The germline V and J ends were trimmed by 4 bases and 3 bases, with 14 bases remaining between them. Germline-derived CDR1 and CDR2 are SNHLY and FYNNEI. The CDR3 protein is CASSVETVFTDTQYF. The CDR3 DNA reads as TGTGCCAGCAGTGTTGAGACAGTCTTTACAGATACGCAGTATTTT.

This clone was detected once. This chain uses TRBV7-3 with TRBJ2-1; TRBD2 aligns across 7 bases. The V gene end was trimmed by 2 bases and the J gene end by 6 bases; junction bases not matched to a gene: 7. CDR1 is SGHTA, CDR2 FQGTGA, per germline. The CDR3 extends over 15 amino acids. The CDR3: CASSLWGGPVNEQFF. For the CDR3, the DNA is TGTGCCAGCAGCTTATGGGGAGGGCCGGTCAATGAGCAGTTCTTC. Full variable domain (outside the CDR3, taken from reference TRBV7-3 and TRBJ2-1): GAGVSQTPSNKVTEKGKYVELRCDPISGHTALYWYRQSLGQGPEFLIYFQGTGAADDSGLPNDRFFAVRPEGSVSTLKIQRTERGDSAVYLCASSLWGGPVNEQFFGPGTRLTVL.